These 3 T cell receptor beta chains share one sample of origin, sequenced in a study of blood T cell repertoires in COVID-19. Only in-frame clones appear in the TCRdb table, and some are missing; sequencing was by immunoSEQ multiplex PCR. The data show about 59,000 clones, 90% seen once. What was sequenced was peripheral blood. The receptors originated from an elderly man with acute or convalescent COVID-19.

This chain connects TRBV6-5 to TRBJ2-7; 10 nucleotides line up with TRBD2. The germline V gene has CDR1 MNHEY and CDR2 SVGAGI. The CDR3 length is 15 residues. J was trimmed by 1 base and V by 6 bases; bases with no gene match: 6. DNA of the CDR3: TGTGCCAGCAGCGCCACTAGCGGGGCGTCCTACGAGCAGTACTTC. Protein product: CASSATSGASYEQYF.

By sample share, this clone is large. The gene calls are TRBV19 and TRBJ2-7, with D possibly being TRBD2 (6 bases). The CDR3 has 12 residues. Germline values: CDR1 LNHDA, CDR2 SQIVND (reference sequence). Deletions cut 10 bases from V and 6 bases from J, with 16 bases between. In DNA, the CDR3 is TGTGCCACCCTTGGAATGGGAGGCGAGCAGTACTTC. This codes for CATLGMGGEQYF.

The sample holds one count of this clone. CDR3 bases: TGTGCCAGCAGTTCCACAGGGGGCCATGAGCAGTTCTTC. It encodes CASSSTGGHEQFF. The V call is TRBV2, the J call TRBJ2-1, with TRBD1 identical over 9 bases. CDR1 is SNHLY, CDR2 FYNNEI, per germline. The V gene end was trimmed by 5 bases and the J gene end by 8 bases; junction bases not matched to a gene: 4. CDR3 length equals 13 residues.